Detailed here is one T cell receptor beta chain. Its antigen is as yet unknown. Germline V gene lookup returns CDR1 MGHRA and CDR2 YSYEKL. Trimming shortened V by 6 bases and J by 4 bases, and 15 bases separated the two germline ends. The length of the CDR3 is 14 residues. These data are taken from a study of T-cell memory formation after mild COVID-19. Points from the study as a whole: Some SARS-CoV-2-responding clones were already detected in memory before infection. CD4/CD8 balance held among clones contracting day 15 to 85, and later expanders leaned CD4+. Shrinking CD4+ clones resided mostly in CM and EM, and CD8+ ones in EMRA.

TCR alpha and TCR beta cDNA libraries with sample barcodes and UMIs came from 5'RACE using constant-segment primers. Via MiXCR, TCRdb re-called the 5' RACE reads, giving one row per CDR3 protein. The sample contains under 600,000 distinct CDR3 sequences, less than 25% of which appear only once. The genes are TRBV4-1 and TRBJ1-2; D gene ambiguous. This sequence originates from an adult woman who had mild COVID-19 (a few samples of this study predate the infection). Cell type and time point are not known. The specimen sequenced was PBMCs or a T cell subset sorted from them (not recorded which). CDR3 bases: TGCGCCAGCAGACCATGGACGGTGAGCTATGGCTACACCTTC. Protein sequence: CASRPWTVSYGYTF.